This is a list of T cell receptor beta chains from one sample in a study of cytomegalovirus exposure and HLA in healthy donors. Only in-frame clones appear in the TCRdb table, and some are missing; sequencing was by immunoSEQ multiplex PCR. The sample holds tens of thousands of clones, about 63% seen once. Sequencing was done on a sample of PBMCs. The receptor set was obtained from a man aged 35 to 55 in good health and CMV-seropositive. The CDR3 runs from the conserved cysteine through the conserved F or W. The order of the fields is clone size, D gene, J gene, V gene, CDR3 DNA, CDR3 protein. D genes are given only for firm matches. Size is stated for part of the rows, as once, few or many counts, or as a class when the clone is expanded.

once	.	TRBJ1-2	TRBV6-1	TGTGCCAGCAGTGAAGATCCATTGGGGCAGGGCACCCGTCACTATGGCTACACCTTC	CASSEDPLGQGTRHYGYTF
.	TRBD1	TRBJ1-6	TRBV5-6	TGTGCCAGCAGAGGACAGGACAATTCACCCCTCCACTTT	CASRGQDNSPLHF
.	.	TRBJ2-5	TRBV5-5	TGTGCCAGCAGCTTGATGTGGGCCCAAGAGACCCAGTACTTC	CASSLMWAQETQYF
.	TRBD1	TRBJ2-1	TRBV5-1	TGCGCCAGCCAAAGGGGGCAAGCAATGGATGAGCAGTTCTTC	CASQRGQAMDEQFF
.	.	TRBJ2-3	TRBV7-9	TGTGCCAGCAGCACGGAGGGAAACACAGATGCGCAGTATTTT	CASSTEGNTDAQYF
.	.	TRBJ2-3	TRBV20-1	TGCAGTGCCAACAGATGGGATACGCAGTATTTT	CSANRWDTQYF
few	.	TRBJ2-2	TRBV2	TGTGCCAGCAGTCCCCCGGGCACCGGGGAGCTGTTTTTT	CASSPPGTGELFF
.	TRBD2	TRBJ2-2	TRBV5-1	TGCGCCAGCAGCTTGGGTAGCGGGATTGGCACCGGGGAGCTGTTTTTT	CASSLGSGIGTGELFF
.	.	TRBJ2-2	TRBV7-2	TGTGCCAGCAGCTTAGTTAAGTCGGTCGTGCCCGGGGAGCTGTTTTTT	CASSLVKSVVPGELFF
.	TRBD2	TRBJ2-2	TRBV15	TGTGCCACCAGCAGTGATAGGGTTGGGGGGGGGATCACCGGGGAGCTGTTTTTT	CATSSDRVGGGITGELFF
.	.	TRBJ1-2	TRBV27	TGTGCCAGCAGTTTTCTCCCAGGGGACCATGGCTACACCTTC	CASSFLPGDHGYTF
.	TRBD2	TRBJ2-7	TRBV4-1	TGCGCCAGCAGCCAAGATAGGCGGGAGTCCTACGAGCAGTACTTC	CASSQDRRESYEQYF
.	TRBD2	TRBJ2-3	TRBV5-4	TGTGCCAGCAGCTTGGAAGCGGGGAGGACCACAGATACGCAGTATTTT	CASSLEAGRTTDTQYF
once	.	TRBJ2-7	TRBV4-3	TGCGCCAGCAGCCAAGAGCGGGGGACAGGACCAACCCAGCAGTACTTC	CASSQERGTGPTQQYF
.	.	TRBJ1-5	TRBV21-1	TGTGCCAGCAGCAAAGCGGCCTGCAATCAGCCCCAGCATTTT	CASSKAACNQPQHF
.	TRBD2	TRBJ2-1	TRBV13	TGTGCCAGCAGCCCTCCGGGACTAGGGCAGTATGAGCAGTTCTTC	CASSPPGLGQYEQFF
few	TRBD1	TRBJ1-2	TRBV29-1	TGCAGCGCCGACAGGGGCTACGGCTACACCTTC	CSADRGYGYTF
.	.	TRBJ1-4	TRBV4-2	TGTGCCAGCAGCCAAGATAAGCAGGGAGGAGAAAAACTGTTTTTT	CASSQDKQGGEKLFF
.	TRBD2	TRBJ2-1	TRBV28	TGTGCCAGCAGGCCTAGCGGGGGTCTCTCCTACAATGAGCAGTTCTTC	CASRPSGGLSYNEQFF
many	.	TRBJ1-2	TRBV7-9	TGTGCCAGCAGCTACAGGGCCGACTATGGCTACACCTTC	CASSYRADYGYTF
.	.	TRBJ1-2	TRBV4-1	TGCGCCAGCAGCCAAGGTCCTGGGGGGGCAGGCGGCTACACCTTC	CASSQGPGGAGGYTF
.	TRBD1	TRBJ1-5	TRBV7-2	TGTGCCAGCAGCTACCCCGGGACAGGGTCTTCTTATCAGCCCCAGCATTTT	CASSYPGTGSSYQPQHF
.	TRBD1	TRBJ2-1	TRBV4-1	TGCGCCAGCAGCCGCGGAAACAGGGGGCTTTCCTACAATGAGCAGTTCTTC	CASSRGNRGLSYNEQFF